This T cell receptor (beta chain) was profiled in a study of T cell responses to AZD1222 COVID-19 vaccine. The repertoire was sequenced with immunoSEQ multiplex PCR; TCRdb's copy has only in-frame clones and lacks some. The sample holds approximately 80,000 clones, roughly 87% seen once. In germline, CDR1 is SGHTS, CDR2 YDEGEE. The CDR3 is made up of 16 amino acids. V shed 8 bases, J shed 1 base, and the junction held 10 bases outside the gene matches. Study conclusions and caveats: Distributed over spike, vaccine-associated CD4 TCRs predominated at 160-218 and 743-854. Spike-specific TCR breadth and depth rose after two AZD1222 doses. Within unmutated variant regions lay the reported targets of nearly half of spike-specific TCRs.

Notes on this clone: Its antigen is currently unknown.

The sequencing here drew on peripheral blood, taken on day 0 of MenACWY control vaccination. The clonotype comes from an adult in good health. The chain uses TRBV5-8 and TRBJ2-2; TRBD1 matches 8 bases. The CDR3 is CARPFNGQGNTGELFF. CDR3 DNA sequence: TGTGCCAGGCCATTTAATGGACAGGGGAACACCGGGGAGCTGTTTTTT.